This TCR beta chain was profiled in a study of blood T cell repertoires in COVID-19. The protocol was immunoSEQ multiplex PCR, while the TCRdb copy is restricted to in-frame clones and leaves out a portion. The repertoire has 100,000 to 110,000 clones, about 85% of them found once; the top ten carry about an eighth. V was trimmed by 7 bases and J by 8 bases, leaving 24 bases between them. Germline V lookup: CDR1 SGHKS, CDR2 YYEKEE (reference sequence). The CDR3 is 15 residues long. Sample: peripheral blood. This chain uses TRBV5-5 with TRBJ1-2, with a tentative D call TRBD1 (5 bases). This receptor was identified in a man aged 50-60 years with active or convalescent COVID-19. The CDR3 DNA follows: TGTGCCAGCGCCTGGGGGAGGGCCGGATCCGGGGGCTACACCTTC. It codes for CASAWGRAGSGGYTF.